The 26 T cell receptor beta chains reported below all come from one sample, sequenced in a study of T cell responses to AZD1222 COVID-19 vaccine. The assay was immunoSEQ multiplex PCR, and TCRdb's table has in-frame clones only and misses some. The sample consists of 50,000 or so clones, 89% of them appearing once. This specimen was peripheral blood, taken 28 days after the second AZD1222 dose. The receptors derive from an adult who received the AZD1222 COVID-19 vaccine.

The chain joins TRBV3-1 (or the pseudogene TRBV3-2) to TRBJ1-1, with D hard to call. CDR1 LGHDT and CDR2 YNNKEL come from the germline V gene (reference sequence). V lost 1 base and J lost 1, with 10 bases in between. This CDR3 is built from 15 residues. CDR3 sequence (DNA): TGTGCCAGCAGCCAAGGATGGTTGGGGAACACTGAAGCTTTCTTT. Translation gives CASSQGWLGNTEAFF.

CDR3 coding DNA: TGCGCCAGCAGCTTGGGGGACAGCCAAGAGACCCAGTACTTC. This encodes CASSLGDSQETQYF. The rearrangement links TRBV5-1 to TRBJ2-5; 7 bases line up with TRBD1. Trimming cost V 0 bases and J 1 base; bases outside gene matches: 0. This CDR3 is built from 14 residues. From germline, CDR1 is SGHRS and CDR2 YFSETQ.

The CDR3 reads CASVGTRDEKLFF. DNA for the CDR3: TGTGCCAGCGTGGGGACCCGGGATGAAAAACTGTTTTTT. The chain links TRBV6-5 to TRBJ1-4; maybe TRBD1 (5 bases). From germline, CDR1 is MNHEY and CDR2 SVGAGI. Trimming removed 8 bases from V and 6 bases from J, with 13 bases in between. The CDR3 runs to 13 residues.

This rearrangement joins TRBV7-9 to TRBJ2-3; D may correspond to TRBD1 or TRBD2 (5 bases each). V lost 5 bases to trimming and J lost 5 bases, with 8 bases between them. This CDR3 spans 12 amino acids. The germline CDR1 and CDR2 sequences are SEHNR and FQNEAQ (reference sequence). CDR3 sequence (DNA): TGTGCCAGCAGCCGTGGGGGAGATACGCAGTATTTT. It is translated as CASSRGGDTQYF. Together with reference TRBV7-9 and TRBJ2-3, the CDR3 gives the full variable domain: DTGVSQNPRHKITKRGQNVTFRCDPISEHNRLYWYRQTLGQGPEFLTYFQNEAQLEKSRLLSDRFSAERPKGSFSTLEIQRTEQGDSAMYLCASSRGGDTQYFGPGTRLTVL.

J is TRBJ2-5 and V is TRBV13, with D tentatively TRBD1 or TRBD2 (5 bases each). This CDR3 has 15 amino acids. CDR1 and CDR2 from the germline V gene are PRHDT and FYEKMQ (reference sequence). The V and J ends lost 5 bases and 5 bases respectively, with 18 bases between them. CDR3 coding DNA: TGTGCCAGCAGCCCCCGGGGCCCGGCGGACGAGACCCAGTACTTC. Translated: CASSPRGPADETQYF.

The chain joins TRBV18 to TRBJ2-2; D gene ambiguous. Between the trimmed V and J ends, which lost 6 bases and 0 bases, there was a span of 11 bases. CDR3 size: 15 residues. CDR1 KGHSH and CDR2 LQKENI come from the germline V gene. CDR3 sequence reads: CASSPGPTNTGELFF. DNA for the CDR3: TGTGCCAGCTCCCCTGGACCAACGAACACCGGGGAGCTGTTTTTT.

This chain joins TRBV7-3 and TRBJ2-2; D may be TRBD2 (5 bases). The CDR3 extends over 12 amino acids. V was pared by 5 bases and J by 7 bases, with 8 bases between. Germline lookup yields CDR1 SGHTA and CDR2 FQGTGA. This chain's CDR3 is CASSEGGGELFF. The CDR3 bases are TGTGCCAGCAGCGAGGGCGGCGGGGAGCTGTTTTTT. Supplemented by reference TRBV7-3 and TRBJ2-2, the full variable domain reads GAGVSQTPSNKVTEKGKYVELRCDPISGHTALYWYRQSLGQGPEFLIYFQGTGAADDSGLPNDRFFAVRPEGSVSTLKIQRTERGDSAVYLCASSEGGGELFFGEGSRLTVL.

The chain uses TRBV28 and TRBJ2-7; 8 positions agree with TRBD2. Germline loops: CDR1 MDHEN, CDR2 SYDVKM. V shed 7 bases, J shed 1 base, and the junction held 3 bases outside the gene matches. The CDR3 length is 13 residues. In DNA, the CDR3 is TGTGCCAGCAAAGCGGGGGTTTCCTACGAGCAGTACTTC. Protein: CASKAGVSYEQYF. Complete variable domain (other parts from reference TRBV28 and TRBJ2-7): DVKVTQSSRYLVKRTGEKVFLECVQDMDHENMFWYRQDPGLGLRLIYFSYDVKMKEKGDIPEGYSVSREKKERFSLILESASTNQTSMYLCASKAGVSYEQYFGPGTRLTVT.

There are a few counts of this clone. The chain uses TRBV7-9 and TRBJ2-7, with D possibly matching TRBD2 (6 bases). CDR3 size: 15 residues. V was pared by 4 bases and J by 2 bases, with 15 bases between. Germline CDR1 and CDR2: SEHNR and FQNEAQ (reference sequence). CDR3 coding DNA: TGTGCCAGCAGCTCTCCCCGGGGGAATACCTACGAGCAGTACTTC. Its protein is CASSSPRGNTYEQYF.

The chain uses TRBV5-6 and TRBJ2-7; D call uncertain. CDR1 and CDR2 (germline): SGHDT, YYEEEE. V shed 0 bases and J shed 2 bases, with 12 bases lying between them. The CDR3 runs 15 residues. The CDR3 coding sequence is TGTGCCAGCAGCTTGGCCGCGAATTTCCCCTACGAGCAGTACTTC. The encoded protein is CASSLAANFPYEQYF.

This chain links TRBV11-2 with TRBJ2-7; TRBD1 matches 7 bases. Germline V gene data show CDR1 as SGHAT and CDR2 as FQNNGV. J lost 2 bases, V lost 6 bases, and 7 bases had no gene match. The CDR3 runs 14 residues. The CDR3 DNA sequence: TGTGCCAGCAGGGCGGACAGGTTGACCTACGAGCAGTACTTC. Translation gives CASRADRLTYEQYF.

This clone is a singleton in its sample. This sequence joins TRBV19 and TRBJ1-2; no reliable D call. The CDR3 is made up of 19 amino acids. Germline V gene data show CDR1 as LNHDA and CDR2 as SQIVND (reference sequence). Deletions cut 4 bases from V and 5 bases from J, with 29 bases between. In DNA, the CDR3 is TGTGCCAGTAGTAGCCTTTTCGGCAGGATTGGGTCGGGGAGGTATGGCTACACCTTC. This sequence encodes CASSSLFGRIGSGRYGYTF.

This clone has a single count. The chain carries TRBV5-4 and TRBJ1-4, with D perhaps TRBD1 (5 bases). CDR1 is SGHNT, CDR2 YYREEE, per germline (reference sequence). V was pared by 2 bases and J by 4 bases, with 9 bases between. There are 14 residues in the CDR3. Written as DNA, the CDR3 is TGTGCCAGCAGCTTTGAGGGGCGTAATGAAAAACTGTTTTTT. Amino acid sequence: CASSFEGRNEKLFF.

This clone was detected once. This chain uses TRBV7-3 with TRBJ2-1; a possible D gene is TRBD2 (7 bases). The CDR3 is made up of 15 amino acids. V dropped 5 bases and J dropped 4 bases, with 15 bases sitting between them. CDR1 and CDR2 from the germline V gene are SGHTA and FQGTGA. CDR3 bases: TGTGCCAGCAGCCCCTGGGGGGGCTCTTACAATGAGCAGTTCTTC. It codes for CASSPWGGSYNEQFF.

The rearrangement links TRBV27 to TRBJ2-1, with TRBD2 matching over 12 bases. The CDR3 extends over 18 amino acids. In germline, CDR1 is MNHEY, CDR2 SMNVEV (reference sequence). Unmatched junction bases numbered 10, after V lost 5 bases and J lost 2 bases. The CDR3 DNA reads as TGTGCCAGCAGTACCCCCACCCGGACTAGCGGGGCCTACAATGAGCAGTTCTTC. Protein: CASSTPTRTSGAYNEQFF.

The CDR3 DNA is TGTGCCAGCAGCGTCACTAGCGGGGGTTACAATGAGCAGTTCTTC. Protein sequence: CASSVTSGGYNEQFF. V and J are TRBV9 and TRBJ2-1, with 11 bases matching TRBD2. J gave up 4 bases and V 2 bases, and 2 bases lay outside the gene matches. CDR3 length equals 15 residues. Germline CDR1 SGDLS, CDR2 YYNGEE.

The chain couples TRBV6-5 to TRBJ2-7; TRBD1 matches at 8 bases. J was trimmed by 1 base and V by 6 bases; bases with no gene match: 8. The germline V gene encodes CDR1 MNHEY and CDR2 SVGAGI. This CDR3 is 15 amino acids long. The DNA for the CDR3 is TGTGCCAGCAGGGGGCAGGGGGCTGGGTCCTACGAGCAGTACTTC. Translating gives CASRGQGAGSYEQYF.

The chain combines TRBV4-2 with TRBJ2-1; 7 nucleotides agree with TRBD2. The CDR3 has 15 residues. Germline V lookup: CDR1 LGHNA, CDR2 YNFKEQ. V was pared by 1 base and J by 6 bases, with 6 bases of the junction left unmatched. CDR3 bases: TGTGCCAGCAGCCAAGCCTATGGGACTACCAATGAGCAGTTCTTC. Its translation: CASSQAYGTTNEQFF.

The chain combines TRBV15 with TRBJ1-1, with D tentatively TRBD1 (5 bases). The germline gives CDR1 LNHNV, CDR2 YYDKDF (reference sequence). This CDR3 contains 14 residues. The CDR3 is CETWAGGEHTEAFF. The CDR3 DNA sequence: TGTGAAACGTGGGCCGGGGGAGAGCACACTGAAGCTTTCTTT.

The chain recombines TRBV3-1 (or the pseudogene TRBV3-2) with TRBJ2-3, with unresolved D. Trimming cost V 1 base and J 4 bases, with 12 bases left between them. The CDR3 contains 15 residues. Germline V CDR1 and CDR2: LGHDT, YNNKEL (reference sequence). CDR3: CASSQVGLSADTQYF. CDR3 sequence (DNA): TGTGCCAGCAGCCAAGTAGGATTGAGTGCAGATACGCAGTATTTT.

The chain employs TRBV5-1 and TRBJ1-1; the match to TRBD1 covers 11 bases. Germline CDR1 reads SGHRS; CDR2 reads YFSETQ. There are 14 residues in the CDR3. After removal of 4 bases from V and 2 bases from J, the junction contained 1 base not matched to a gene. CDR3 amino acids: CASSRTGGNTEAFF. As DNA, the CDR3 is TGCGCCAGCAGCCGGACAGGGGGCAACACTGAAGCTTTCTTT.

The chain carries TRBV7-6 and TRBJ2-7; TRBD1 aligns across 7 bases. The V and J ends lost 0 bases and 1 base, in that order; junction bases with no gene match: 6. The V gene's germline CDR1 is SGHVS and CDR2 FNYEAQ. CDR3 length equals 16 residues. CDR3 sequence (DNA): TGTGCCAGCAGCTTAGCATCTGGACAGGAGTCCTACGAGCAGTACTTC. Translating gives CASSLASGQESYEQYF. The complete variable domain, with remaining parts taken from reference TRBV7-6 and TRBJ2-7, reads GAGVSQSPRYKVTKRGQDVALRCDPISGHVSLYWYRQALGQGPEFLTYFNYEAQQDKSGLPNDRFSAERPEGSISTLTIQRTEQRDSAMYRCASSLASGQESYEQYFGPGTRLTVT.

The chain joins TRBV2 to TRBJ1-1, with D maybe TRBD1 (5 bases). The ends were cut back, 5 bases at V and 1 base at J, with 14 bases in the middle. The CDR3 loop spans 15 amino acids. Germline lookup yields CDR1 SNHLY and CDR2 FYNNEI. The CDR3 loop reads CASSQDKGWNTEAFF. CDR3 sequence (DNA): TGTGCCAGCAGTCAGGACAAGGGATGGAACACTGAAGCTTTCTTT.

The chain combines TRBV6-2 or TRBV6-3 with TRBJ2-2, with TRBD1 matching over 7 bases. The CDR3 extends over 17 amino acids. J gave up 3 bases and V 2 bases, and 9 bases lay outside the gene matches. Germline assignment: CDR1 MNHEY and CDR2 SVGEGT. CDR3 sequence reads: CASSYATGKMDTGELFF. In DNA form, the CDR3 reads TGTGCCAGCAGTTACGCGACAGGGAAAATGGACACCGGGGAGCTGTTTTTT.

The J gene is TRBJ2-5, the V gene TRBV5-1; 7 bases agree with TRBD1. Germline values: CDR1 SGHRS, CDR2 YFSETQ. This CDR3 spans 15 amino acids. The junction had 6 bases not matched to a gene; V was cut back by 0 bases and J by 4 bases. The CDR3: CASSLEQGHRETQYF. CDR3 coding DNA: TGCGCCAGCAGCTTGGAACAGGGGCATCGAGAGACCCAGTACTTC. The full variable domain, completed using reference TRBV5-1 and TRBJ2-5, is KAGVTQTPRYLIKTRGQQVTLSCSPISGHRSVSWYQQTPGQGLQFLFEYFSETQRNKGNFPGRFSGRQFSNSRSEMNVSTLELGDSALYLCASSLEQGHRETQYFGPGTRLLVL.

The V call is TRBV3-1 (or the pseudogene TRBV3-2), the J call TRBJ2-2; D remains unclear. Between the trimmed V and J ends, which lost 2 bases and 2 bases, there was a span of 6 bases. CDR1 is LGHDT, CDR2 YNNKEL, per germline (reference sequence). CDR3 length: 14 amino acids. CDR3 sequence (DNA): TGTGCCAGCAGCCAAATAACTAACACCGGGGAGCTGTTTTTT. Protein sequence: CASSQITNTGELFF.